The source of this TCR beta chain is a study of breast tumors, draining lymph nodes, adjacent tissues. General study findings and limits: Most tumor T cells seemingly derive from lymph node, then expand in tumor.

Each CDR3 protein is one row after TCRdb ran MiXCR on the multiplex PCR reads. The table lists about 140,000 distinct CDR3 sequences, approximately 29% of them singletons, with approximately 2.3% in the top ten. Germline V gives CDR1 SGHRS, CDR2 YFSETQ. The CDR3 is 12 amino acids. V dropped 2 bases and J dropped 4 bases, with 6 bases sitting between them. Axillary draining lymph nodes of breast cancer patients supplied the node samples. About this clonotype: No antigen is known for it.

What was sequenced was axillary lymph node tissue. This chain connects TRBV5-1 to TRBJ1-1; D gene ambiguous. This sequence originates from a female donor with breast cancer. Some clones in this sample may be carry-over from other donors' samples. The CDR3 DNA sequence: TGCGCCAGCAGCTTTAAGGGCACTGAAGCTTTCTTT. Residues: CASSFKGTEAFF.